A single sample is the source of the 15 T cell receptor beta chains below, sequenced in a study of naive and memory T cell subsets. Both TRBC1 and TRBC2 were covered by a beta constant-region primer of two equimolar oligonucleotides. TCRdb analysed the UMI-ligation and nested PCR reads with MiXCR anew, one entry per CDR3 protein. Of 130,000 to 150,000 distinct CDR3 sequences in the sample, about 18% are singletons; the top ten hold about 0.14%. The sample was naive CD4+ T cells from blood. All receptors come from a human donor in good health.

This clonotype was counted at least ten times. The chain carries TRBV20-1 and TRBJ2-5, with D uncertain. The V end was cut by 6 bases, the J end by 1 base, with 15 bases between. The CDR3 length is 14 residues. Germline CDR1 and CDR2: DFQATT and SNEGSKA (reference sequence). The CDR3 DNA reads TGCAGTGCAGCCTCGAGACTTGCCCAAGAGACCCAGTACTTC. Residues: CSAASRLAQETQYF.

The rearrangement joins TRBV20-1 to TRBJ2-7; 9 bases map to TRBD1. CDR1 DFQATT and CDR2 SNEGSKA come from the germline V gene (reference sequence). The length of the CDR3 is 13 residues. J lost 4 bases, V lost 4 bases, and 5 bases had no gene match. The CDR3 bases are TGCAGTGCTACGGGACAGGGTAGTTACGAGCAGTACTTC. Residues: CSATGQGSYEQYF.

V is TRBV28 and J is TRBJ2-1; D perhaps matches TRBD1 (5 bases). The germline CDR1 and CDR2 sequences are MDHEN and SYDVKM. The CDR3 loop spans 15 amino acids. The V end was cut by 8 bases, the J end by 5 bases, with 19 bases between. CDR3 in DNA: TGTGCCAGCGCCCCCAGGGCCTTGTTGAACAATGAGCAGTTCTTC. Translated, it gives CASAPRALLNNEQFF.

This clonotype has a handful of counts. The chain combines TRBV29-1 with TRBJ2-5; D is ambiguous. Germline V lookup: CDR1 SQVTM, CDR2 ANQGSEA. The CDR3 contains 12 residues. Trimming took off 3 bases at V and 1 base at J, with 6 bases between the two ends. In DNA form, the CDR3 reads TGCAGCGTTGACGGAATCCAAGAGACCCAGTACTTC. Its translation: CSVDGIQETQYF.

This clonotype was seen only a few times. V is TRBV30 and J is TRBJ1-5; 8 bases map to TRBD1. V dropped 1 base and J dropped 7; count of bases not matched to a gene: 12. The CDR3 runs to 16 residues. The germline gives CDR1 GTSNPN, CDR2 SVGIG (reference sequence). Here the CDR3 reads CAWSEGTTGAGQPQHF. The CDR3 DNA is TGTGCCTGGAGTGAAGGAACGACAGGGGCCGGACAGCCCCAGCATTTT.

In this sample, this clonotype turned up many times. The chain couples TRBV20-1 to TRBJ2-1; no reliable D call. Germline CDR1 DFQATT, CDR2 SNEGSKA (reference sequence). The CDR3 extends over 13 amino acids. Trimming took 0 bases from V and 2 from J, leaving 5 bases between them. Here the CDR3 reads CSARDSAYNEQFF. The CDR3 DNA follows: TGCAGTGCTAGAGACTCGGCCTACAATGAGCAGTTCTTC.

This clonotype is a singleton in its sample. The CDR3 reads CSVAPTGGRNYGYTF. The CDR3 DNA reads TGCAGCGTCGCCCCGACAGGGGGCCGTAACTATGGCTACACCTTC. This chain uses TRBV29-1 with TRBJ1-2; TRBD1 aligns across 10 bases. V shed 6 bases and J 1 base; nucleotides not matched to a gene: 8. This CDR3 is 15 amino acids long. CDR1 and CDR2 from the germline V gene are SQVTM and ANQGSEA. Variable domain in full (rest from reference TRBV29-1 and TRBJ1-2): SAVISQKPSRDICQRGTSLTIQCQVDSQVTMMFWYRQQPGQSLTLIATANQGSEATYESGFVIDKFPISRPNLTFSTLTVSNMSPEDSSIYLCSVAPTGGRNYGYTFGSGTRLTVV.

The rearrangement uses TRBV6-2 or TRBV6-3 and TRBJ2-1; D call uncertain. This CDR3 contains 11 residues. The V gene lost 7 bases and the J gene lost 8 bases, with 9 bases spanning the gap. Germline V CDR1 and CDR2: MNHEY, SVGEGT. CDR3 sequence reads: CASNTFDEQFF. The CDR3 DNA sequence: TGTGCCAGCAATACATTCGATGAGCAGTTCTTC.

This clonotype was seen repeatedly, ten times or more. The genes are TRBV29-1 and TRBJ2-3; TRBD2 agrees at 7 bases. J was trimmed by 4 bases and V by 0 bases; bases with no gene match: 7. The germline gives CDR1 SQVTM, CDR2 ANQGSEA. The CDR3 is 15 amino acids. The CDR3 is CSVEDRGRWADTQYF. CDR3 DNA sequence: TGCAGCGTTGAAGATCGCGGGAGATGGGCAGATACGCAGTATTTT.

V gene TRBV29-1 combines with J gene TRBJ2-1; 8 nucleotides agree with TRBD1. The CDR3 totals 12 residues. J gave up 3 bases and V 6 bases, and 1 base lay outside the gene matches. From germline, CDR1 is SQVTM and CDR2 ANQGSEA. CDR3 coding DNA: TGCAGCGTAGACAGGGGCTACAATGAGCAGTTCTTC. Translation gives CSVDRGYNEQFF.

The CDR3 loop reads CASSVAGDGNEQFF. The CDR3, as DNA: TGTGCCAGCAGCGTAGCGGGAGATGGAAATGAGCAGTTCTTC. The chain recombines TRBV9 with TRBJ2-1; D might be TRBD2 (6 bases). The CDR3 is 14 residues long. The germline gives CDR1 SGDLS, CDR2 YYNGEE. Trimming took off 0 bases at V and 7 bases at J, with 11 bases between the two ends.

The gene calls are TRBV6-1 and TRBJ2-1; D possibly corresponds to TRBD1 (5 bases). Germline V CDR1 and CDR2: MNHNS, SASEGT. Deletions cut 1 base from V and 6 bases from J, with 10 bases between. CDR3 length equals 14 residues. As DNA, the CDR3 is TGTGCCAGCAGTGAAGTCGACAGACGCAATGAGCAGTTCTTC. As protein: CASSEVDRRNEQFF.

The sample holds a few counts of this clonotype. The chain combines TRBV29-1 with TRBJ2-1; D not certain. Germline CDR1 reads SQVTM; CDR2 reads ANQGSEA. This CDR3 spans 11 amino acids. Trimming stripped 7 bases from V and 5 bases from J, with 9 bases between. The CDR3 here is CSALTNNEQFF. In DNA form, the CDR3 reads TGCAGCGCACTCACGAACAATGAGCAGTTCTTC.

This sequence joins TRBV10-3 and TRBJ1-5, with D unclear. Trimming removed 6 bases at V and 4 bases at J, with 16 bases between. From germline, CDR1 is ENHRY and CDR2 SYGVKD. This CDR3 contains 15 residues. CDR3 amino acids: CAISLEGRKNQPQHF. CDR3 nucleotide sequence: TGTGCCATCAGCTTGGAAGGGAGAAAAAATCAGCCCCAGCATTTT.

The chain joins TRBV29-1 to TRBJ2-1; TRBD2 agrees at 11 bases. The CDR3 runs to 16 residues. The germline V gene encodes CDR1 SQVTM and CDR2 ANQGSEA. V lost 2 bases, J lost 1 base, and 4 bases stayed unmatched. DNA of the CDR3: TGCAGCGTTGAAACAGGACTAGCGGGTTCCTACAATGAGCAGTTCTTC. Its protein is CSVETGLAGSYNEQFF.